This paragraph reports one T cell receptor beta chain. The data were obtained in a study of blood T cell repertoires in COVID-19. V was pared by 2 bases and J by 9 bases, with 11 bases between. From germline, CDR1 is MNHEY and CDR2 SMNVEV (reference sequence). This CDR3 region has 13 residues. Method: immunoSEQ multiplex PCR; TCRdb's copy keeps in-frame clones and lacks some. Of around 180,000 clones in the sample, 86% were seen once. Specimen: PBMCs or T cells enriched from blood (not recorded which). V usage is TRBV27 and J usage is TRBJ2-1; D is ambiguous. This clonotype was sampled from a woman aged 25-40 years who had recovered from COVID-19. In DNA form, the CDR3 reads TGTGCCAGCAGTTTAGTTCTCTTTAGTGAGCAGTTCTTC. Protein: CASSLVLFSEQFF.